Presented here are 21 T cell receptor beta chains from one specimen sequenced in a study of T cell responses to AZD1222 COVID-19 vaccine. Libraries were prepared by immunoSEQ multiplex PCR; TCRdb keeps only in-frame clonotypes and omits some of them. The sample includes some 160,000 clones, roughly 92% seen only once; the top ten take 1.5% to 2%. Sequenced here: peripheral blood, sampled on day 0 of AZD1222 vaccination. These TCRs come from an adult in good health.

CDR3 sequence: CASSTSSGVRNTEAFF. The CDR3 DNA is TGTGCCAGCAGCACCTCTTCAGGGGTTAGGAACACTGAAGCTTTCTTT. This sequence joins TRBV11-2 and TRBJ1-1, with D tentatively TRBD1 (6 bases). V dropped 5 bases and J dropped 1 base, with 17 bases sitting between them. The length of the CDR3 is 16 residues. In germline, CDR1 is SGHAT, CDR2 FQNNGV.

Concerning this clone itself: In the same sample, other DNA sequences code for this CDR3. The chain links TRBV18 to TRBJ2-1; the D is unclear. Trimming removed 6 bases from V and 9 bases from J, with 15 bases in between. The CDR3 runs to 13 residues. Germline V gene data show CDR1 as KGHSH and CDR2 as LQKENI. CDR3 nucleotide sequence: TGTGCCAGCTCCCCCGGCACGGTGGGTGAGCAGTTCTTC. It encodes CASSPGTVGEQFF.

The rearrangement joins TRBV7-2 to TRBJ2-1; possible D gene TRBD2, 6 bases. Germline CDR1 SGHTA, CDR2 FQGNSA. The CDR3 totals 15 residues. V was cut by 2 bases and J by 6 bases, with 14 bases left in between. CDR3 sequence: CASSLSGTSVNEQFF. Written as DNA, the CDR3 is TGTGCCAGCAGCTTATCTGGGACTTCAGTCAATGAGCAGTTCTTC.

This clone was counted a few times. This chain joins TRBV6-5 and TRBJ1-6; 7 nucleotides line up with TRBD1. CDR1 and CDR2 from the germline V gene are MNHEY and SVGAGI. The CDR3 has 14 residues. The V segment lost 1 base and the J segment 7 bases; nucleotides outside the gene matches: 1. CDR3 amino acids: CASSYLGQNSPLHF. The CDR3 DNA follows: TGTGCCAGCAGTTACTTGGGACAGAATTCACCCCTCCACTTT.

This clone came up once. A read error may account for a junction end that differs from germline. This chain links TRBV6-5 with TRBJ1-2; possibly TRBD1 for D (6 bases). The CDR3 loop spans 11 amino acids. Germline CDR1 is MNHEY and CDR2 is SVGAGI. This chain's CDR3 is CASSYGGQTAF. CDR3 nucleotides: TGTGCCAGCAGTTACGGAGGACAGACGGCTTTC.

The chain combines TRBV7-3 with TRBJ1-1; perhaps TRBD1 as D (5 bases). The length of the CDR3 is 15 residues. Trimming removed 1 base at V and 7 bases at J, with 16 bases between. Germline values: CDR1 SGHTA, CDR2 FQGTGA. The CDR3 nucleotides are TGTGCCAGCAGCTTAAGCCCACGGGGGATCGGTGAAGCTTTCTTT. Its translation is CASSLSPRGIGEAFF.

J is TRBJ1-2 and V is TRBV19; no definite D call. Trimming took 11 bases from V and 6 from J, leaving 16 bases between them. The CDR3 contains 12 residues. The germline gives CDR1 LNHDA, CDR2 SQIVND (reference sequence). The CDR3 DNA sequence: TGTGCCGCTCAGACTTGGCTACATGGCTACACCTTC. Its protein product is CAAQTWLHGYTF.

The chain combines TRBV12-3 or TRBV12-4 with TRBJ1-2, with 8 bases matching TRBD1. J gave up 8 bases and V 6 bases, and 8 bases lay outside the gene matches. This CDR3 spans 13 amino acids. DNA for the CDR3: TGTGCCAGCAGCCTCGGACAGGGCTGGGGCTACACCTTC. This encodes CASSLGQGWGYTF.

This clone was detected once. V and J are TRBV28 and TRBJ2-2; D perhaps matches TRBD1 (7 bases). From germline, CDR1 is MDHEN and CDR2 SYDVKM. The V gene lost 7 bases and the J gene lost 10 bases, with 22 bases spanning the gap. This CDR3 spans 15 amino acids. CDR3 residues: CASTPGGRGELELFF. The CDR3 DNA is TGTGCCAGCACCCCGGGTGGCAGGGGGGAGTTGGAGCTGTTTTTT.

CDR3 in DNA: TGTGCCAGCAGCCGTGCAGGGGGCACTGAAGCTTTCTTT. Its protein product is CASSRAGGTEAFF. V and J are TRBV3-1 (or the pseudogene TRBV3-2) and TRBJ1-1; 7 nucleotides match TRBD1. V was clipped by 4 bases and J by 4 bases; unmatched bases: 3. Germline loops: CDR1 LGHDT, CDR2 YNNKEL (reference sequence). The CDR3 sequence is 13 residues long.

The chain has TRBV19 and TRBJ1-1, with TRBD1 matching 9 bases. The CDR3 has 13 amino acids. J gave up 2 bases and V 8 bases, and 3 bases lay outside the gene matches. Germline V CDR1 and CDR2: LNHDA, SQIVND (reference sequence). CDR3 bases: TGTGCCAGTTCGGACAGGGGTAACACTGAAGCTTTCTTT. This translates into CASSDRGNTEAFF.

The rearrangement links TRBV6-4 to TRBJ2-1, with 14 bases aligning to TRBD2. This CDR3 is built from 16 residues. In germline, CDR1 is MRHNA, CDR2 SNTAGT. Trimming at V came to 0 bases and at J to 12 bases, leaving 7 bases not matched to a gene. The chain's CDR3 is CASSDSGTSGRGVQFF. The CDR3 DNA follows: TGTGCCAGCAGTGACTCCGGGACTAGCGGGAGAGGCGTGCAGTTCTTC.

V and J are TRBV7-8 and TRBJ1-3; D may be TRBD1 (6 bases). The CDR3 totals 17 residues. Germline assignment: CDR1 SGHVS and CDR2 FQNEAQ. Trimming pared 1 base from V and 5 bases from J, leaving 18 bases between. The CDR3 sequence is CASSLGWGAQSRNTIYF. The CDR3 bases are TGTGCCAGCAGCTTAGGATGGGGGGCCCAGTCTCGAAACACCATATATTTT. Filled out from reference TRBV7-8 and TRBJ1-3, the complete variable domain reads GAGVSQSPRYKVAKRGQDVALRCDPISGHVSLFWYQQALGQGPEFLTYFQNEAQLDKSGLPSDRFFAERPEGSVSTLKIQRTQQEDSAVYLCASSLGWGAQSRNTIYFGEGSWLTVV.

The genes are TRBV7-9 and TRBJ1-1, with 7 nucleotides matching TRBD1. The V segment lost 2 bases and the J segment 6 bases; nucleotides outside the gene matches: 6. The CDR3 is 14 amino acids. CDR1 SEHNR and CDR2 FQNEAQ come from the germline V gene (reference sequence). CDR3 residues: CASSLTHDRAEAFF. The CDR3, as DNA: TGTGCCAGCAGCTTAACCCACGACAGGGCTGAAGCTTTCTTT.

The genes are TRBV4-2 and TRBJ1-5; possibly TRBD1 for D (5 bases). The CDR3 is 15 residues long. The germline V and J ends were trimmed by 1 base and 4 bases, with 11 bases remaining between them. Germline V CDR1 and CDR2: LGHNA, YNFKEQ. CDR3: CASSQVGTLNQPQHF. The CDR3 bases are TGTGCCAGCAGCCAAGTGGGGACCCTAAATCAGCCCCAGCATTTT.

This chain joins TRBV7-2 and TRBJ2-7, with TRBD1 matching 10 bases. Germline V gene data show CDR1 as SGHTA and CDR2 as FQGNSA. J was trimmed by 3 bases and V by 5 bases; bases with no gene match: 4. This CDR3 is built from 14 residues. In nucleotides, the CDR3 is TGTGCCAGCAGCGTGGGACAGGGGCACTACGAGCAGTACTTC. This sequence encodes CASSVGQGHYEQYF.

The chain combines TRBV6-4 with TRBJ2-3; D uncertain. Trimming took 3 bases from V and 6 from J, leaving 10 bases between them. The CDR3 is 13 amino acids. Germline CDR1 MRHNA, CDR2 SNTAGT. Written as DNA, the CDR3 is TGTGCCAGCAGTGAGGGTATCAGGGATACGCAGTATTTT. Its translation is CASSEGIRDTQYF.

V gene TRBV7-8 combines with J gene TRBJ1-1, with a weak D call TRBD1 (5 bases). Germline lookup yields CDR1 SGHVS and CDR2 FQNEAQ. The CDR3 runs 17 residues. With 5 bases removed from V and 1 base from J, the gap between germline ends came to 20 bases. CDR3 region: CASSPGPRQYQNTEAFF. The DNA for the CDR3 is TGTGCCAGCAGCCCAGGGCCCCGACAGTATCAGAACACTGAAGCTTTCTTT.

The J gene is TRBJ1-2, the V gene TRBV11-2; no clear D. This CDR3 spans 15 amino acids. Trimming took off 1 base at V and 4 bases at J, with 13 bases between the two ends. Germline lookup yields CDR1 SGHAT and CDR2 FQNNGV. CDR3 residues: CASSLGEGLSYGYTF. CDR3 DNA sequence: TGTGCCAGCAGCTTAGGAGAGGGATTAAGCTATGGCTACACCTTC. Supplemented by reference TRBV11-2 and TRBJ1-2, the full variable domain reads EAGVAQSPRYKIIEKRQSVAFWCNPISGHATLYWYQQILGQGPKLLIQFQNNGVVDDSQLPKDRFSAERLKGVDSTLKIQPAKLEDSAVYLCASSLGEGLSYGYTFGSGTRLTVV.

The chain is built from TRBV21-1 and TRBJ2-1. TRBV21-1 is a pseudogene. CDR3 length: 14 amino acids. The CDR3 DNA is TGTGCCAGCAGGGGGGTAGGGGCAGGAGATGAGCAGTTCTTC. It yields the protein CASRGVGAGDEQFF.

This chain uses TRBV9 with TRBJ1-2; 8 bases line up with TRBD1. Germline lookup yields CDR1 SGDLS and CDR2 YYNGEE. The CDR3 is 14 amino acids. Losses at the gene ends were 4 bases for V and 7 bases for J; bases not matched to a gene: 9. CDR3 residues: CASSRLDRVGGYTF. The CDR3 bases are TGTGCCAGCAGCAGGCTGGACAGGGTAGGTGGCTACACCTTC.